This T cell receptor beta chain was profiled in a study of tumor and adjacent non-tumor tissue in lung cancer. Study in general: Patients comprised roughly 12 adenocarcinoma, a couple of squamous cell carcinoma and 1 small cell lung cancer. Aged about 31 to 85 years, patients included nine to eleven men and a handful of women with stage I to III disease.

Comments on this clonotype: Antigen: not known.

TCRbeta libraries were built with three rounds of nested PCR, modified from ARM-PCR. Each CDR3 protein gets one entry after TCRdb re-called the multiplex PCR reads with MiXCR. This table has some 80,000 distinct CDR3 sequences, around 80% appearing once. Germline CDR1 and CDR2: SQVTM and ANQGSEA. With V trimmed by 6 bases and J by 4 bases, 15 bases remained unmatched. The CDR3 spans 16 residues. General study findings and limits: Tumor TCR diversity, when higher, was linked to shorter survival.

The template was RNA from unsorted bulk tissue. This non-tumor lung sample came from over 3 cm beyond the tumor edge. Between August and November 2014, newly diagnosed, chemotherapy-naive lung cancer patients underwent thoracic surgery in China. Sequenced: distant non-tumor lung tissue. The receptor was isolated from a man in his sixties or seventies with non-small cell lung cancer. The V and J genes are TRBV29-1 and TRBJ1-2, with 9 bases lining up with TRBD1. CDR3 nucleotide sequence: TGCAGCGTCGTCCCGGGACAGGGAGCTAGAGTCTATGGCTACACCTTC. Translated, it gives CSVVPGQGARVYGYTF.